These 8 T cell receptor beta chains came from one sample sequenced in a study of persistence of HIV-infected CD4 T cells. The antigens of these receptors remain unknown. Overlapping HIV-1 Gag 15-mer peptides at about 1 ug per peptide per mL were used. Memory cells lacking CD40L and CD69 with high CD45RO were sorted. The libraries were made with immunoSEQ version 4 in survey mode. Using immunoSEQ multiplex PCR, the repertoire was profiled, and TCRdb retains in-frame clones only, with some absent. The table records approximately 40,000 clones, roughly 74% of them present only once. Source: CD4+ T cells sorted from PBMCs after roughly 18-hour stimulation, taken from a patient who received antiretroviral therapy. These receptors all stem from an adult man with HIV who was CMV-seropositive.

The chain couples TRBV5-1 to TRBJ2-1; 8 nucleotides line up with TRBD2. Germline CDR1 SGHRS, CDR2 YFSETQ. The CDR3 loop spans 15 amino acids. The V and J ends lost 4 bases and 3 bases, in that order; junction bases with no gene match: 6. CDR3 amino acids: CASSRGGLFYNEQFF. The CDR3, as DNA: TGCGCCAGCAGCCGGGGGGGCCTGTTCTACAATGAGCAGTTCTTC.

The chain carries TRBV30 and TRBJ2-1; TRBD1 aligns across 10 bases. Germline loops: CDR1 GTSNPN, CDR2 SVGIG (reference sequence). The length of the CDR3 is 16 residues. V dropped 1 base and J dropped 7; count of bases not matched to a gene: 10. The CDR3 DNA reads as TGTGCCTGGAGTGGGATCGGACAGGGGGTAGGGAATGAGCAGTTCTTC. Translating gives CAWSGIGQGVGNEQFF.

The CDR3 nucleotides are TGTGCCAGCAAAGCTCCGCTCCATGGCTACACCTTC. This gives the protein CASKAPLHGYTF. The chain is built from TRBV6-5 and TRBJ1-2; the D is unclear. V was shortened by 7 bases and J by 6 bases, with 12 bases between the two germline ends. The CDR3 totals 12 residues. Germline-derived CDR1 and CDR2 are MNHEY and SVGAGI.

The genes are TRBV7-6 and TRBJ2-3, with D maybe TRBD1 (6 bases). The CDR3 sequence is 14 residues long. The germline V gene encodes CDR1 SGHVS and CDR2 FNYEAQ. V dropped 5 bases and J dropped 1 base, with 10 bases sitting between them. The CDR3 is CASSSRQGTDTQYF. The CDR3 DNA reads as TGTGCCAGCAGCAGCAGACAGGGCACAGATACGCAGTATTTT.

For the CDR3, the DNA is TGCAGCGTTGAAGATCGCGAGCAGTACTTC. Translated: CSVEDREQYF. This chain uses TRBV29-1 with TRBJ2-7; D uncertain. The V end was cut by 0 bases, the J end by 6 bases, with 3 bases between. This CDR3 is 10 amino acids long. In germline, CDR1 is SQVTM, CDR2 ANQGSEA.

The sample holds a few counts of this clone. At the DNA level, this CDR3 is encoded by other sequences in the same sample as well. The chain employs TRBV7-2 and TRBJ1-2; possibly TRBD1 for D (5 bases). CDR1 and CDR2 from the germline V gene are SGHTA and FQGNSA. This CDR3 spans 14 amino acids. Trimming took off 4 bases at V and 0 bases at J, with 9 bases between the two ends. The CDR3 DNA is TGTGCCAGCAGCTCCGACAGTGCTAACTATGGCTACACCTTC. Amino acid sequence: CASSSDSANYGYTF.

The CDR3 loop is CASSDPGQPRNYGYTF. The CDR3 coding sequence is TGTGCCAGCAGTGACCCAGGACAGCCGAGGAACTATGGCTACACCTTC. The rearrangement joins TRBV2 to TRBJ1-2, with D perhaps matching TRBD1 (6 bases). The CDR3 consists of 16 residues. V was pared by 3 bases and J by 2 bases, with 16 bases between. CDR1 is SNHLY and CDR2 is FYNNEI in the germline V gene.

CDR3 residues: CATSPRTGGKNEQFF. CDR3 bases: TGTGCCACCAGCCCCCGGACAGGGGGGAAAAATGAGCAGTTCTTC. The chain uses TRBV15 and TRBJ2-1, with 10 bases fitting TRBD1. This CDR3 comprises 15 residues. V dropped 5 bases and J dropped 7; count of bases not matched to a gene: 8. Germline V gene data show CDR1 as LNHNV and CDR2 as YYDKDF (reference sequence).